These 8 T cell receptor beta chains came from one sample sequenced in a study of blood T cells in healthy people across ages. A sample-barcoded 5' primer and a J-beta primer mix were used in a second PCR of about 6 to 11 cycles. TCRdb ran MiXCR on the 5' RACE reads and lists one entry per CDR3 protein. The table shows some 760,000 distinct CDR3 sequences, with 20% to 25% occurring only once. Another study also made use of these data, one on T cells of mothers and their children.

The specimen was blood. The receptors shown here come from a boy aged 5-17 years in good health.

The V and J genes are TRBV14 and TRBJ2-7; D unclear. This CDR3 spans 12 amino acids. In germline, CDR1 is SGHDN, CDR2 FVKESK. Deletions cut 8 bases from V and 7 bases from J, with 15 bases between. CDR3 DNA: TGTGCCAGCGGCATCTATGGGGAAGAGCAGTACTTC. This encodes CASGIYGEEQYF. The full variable domain, completed using reference TRBV14 and TRBJ2-7, is EAGVTQFPSHSVIEKGQTVTLRCDPISGHDNLYWYRRVMGKEIKFLLHFVKESKQDESGMPNNRFLAERTGGTYSTLKVQPAELEDSGVYFCASGIYGEEQYFGPGTRLTVT.

This clonotype was counted many times. The chain has TRBV20-1 and TRBJ2-5; D is ambiguous. Germline V lookup: CDR1 DFQATT, CDR2 SNEGSKA (reference sequence). The CDR3 is 12 residues long. The ends were cut back, 2 bases at V and 2 bases at J, with 6 bases in the middle. The CDR3 here is CSARQAQETQYF. Here the CDR3 DNA reads TGCAGTGCTAGACAGGCTCAAGAGACCCAGTACTTC.

This rearrangement joins TRBV28 to TRBJ1-4, with a tentative D call TRBD1 (5 bases). The CDR3 is 14 amino acids. The germline V gene encodes CDR1 MDHEN and CDR2 SYDVKM. V was cut by 8 bases and J by 9 bases, with 19 bases left in between. CDR3 amino acids: CASGSSGTRQKLFF. As DNA, the CDR3 is TGTGCCAGCGGTTCCTCCGGGACCCGTCAAAAACTGTTTTTT.

This clonotype was observed a few times. V usage is TRBV7-9 and J usage is TRBJ2-1; 8 nucleotides line up with TRBD1. CDR3 length equals 15 residues. Germline trimming cut 6 bases from V and 8 bases from J; bases unmatched to any gene: 12. Germline values: CDR1 SEHNR, CDR2 FQNEAQ (reference sequence). The CDR3 bases are TGTGCCAGCAGGTATACAGGGGGATTTTCCCATGAGCAGTTCTTC. This translates into CASRYTGGFSHEQFF.

This clonotype was counted a few times. This chain connects TRBV12-3 or TRBV12-4 to TRBJ1-1; 8 bases line up with TRBD1. This CDR3 contains 15 residues. J gave up 0 bases and V 6 bases, and 6 bases lay outside the gene matches. The CDR3 coding sequence is TGTGCCAGCAGCGACAGGGGCTCAATGAACACTGAAGCTTTCTTT. Translating gives CASSDRGSMNTEAFF.

This clonotype came up a few times. CDR3 residues: CASSLESGSSDEQYF. CDR3 DNA sequence: TGTGCCAGCAGCTTAGAGAGCGGGAGTTCAGACGAGCAGTACTTC. The chain links TRBV7-9 to TRBJ2-7; TRBD2 matches 8 bases. CDR1 SEHNR and CDR2 FQNEAQ come from the germline V gene (reference sequence). The CDR3 loop spans 15 amino acids. V gave up 1 base and J gave up 5 bases; unmatched junction bases: 7.

The chain carries TRBV28 and TRBJ2-7; a possible D gene is TRBD2 (6 bases). The DNA matches TRBJ2-5 better at its end, which makes the J call doubtful. CDR3 length: 13 residues. Germline V gene sequence: CDR1 MDHEN, CDR2 SYDVKM. CDR3 residues: CASSPLTRGTQYF. CDR3 bases: TGTGCCAGCAGTCCTCTGACGCGGGGGACCCAGTACTTC.

This clonotype has ten or more counts. The CDR3 is CASSPGDSSYEQYF. In nucleotides, the CDR3 is TGTGCCAGCAGCCCGGGGGACAGCTCCTACGAGCAGTACTTC. V gene TRBV7-6 combines with J gene TRBJ2-7; the D gene is possibly TRBD1 (7 bases). This CDR3 region has 14 residues. Germline V gene data show CDR1 as SGHVS and CDR2 as FNYEAQ. V was clipped by 5 bases and J by 0 bases, with 11 bases between them.